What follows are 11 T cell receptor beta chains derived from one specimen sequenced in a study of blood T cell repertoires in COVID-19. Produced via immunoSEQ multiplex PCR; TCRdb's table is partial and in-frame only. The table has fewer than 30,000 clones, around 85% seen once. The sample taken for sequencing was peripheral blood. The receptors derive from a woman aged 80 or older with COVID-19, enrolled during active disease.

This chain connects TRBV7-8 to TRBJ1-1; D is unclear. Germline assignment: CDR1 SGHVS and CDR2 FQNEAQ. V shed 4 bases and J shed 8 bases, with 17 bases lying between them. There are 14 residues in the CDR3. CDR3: CASSSRARGGEAFF. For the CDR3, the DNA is TGTGCCAGCAGCTCTCGGGCCCGGGGAGGGGAAGCTTTCTTT.

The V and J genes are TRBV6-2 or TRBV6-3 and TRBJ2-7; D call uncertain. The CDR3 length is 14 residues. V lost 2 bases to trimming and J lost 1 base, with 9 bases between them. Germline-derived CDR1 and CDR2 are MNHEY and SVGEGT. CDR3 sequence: CASSYRGSSYEQYF. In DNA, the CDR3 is TGTGCCAGCAGTTACAGAGGCAGTTCCTACGAGCAGTACTTC.

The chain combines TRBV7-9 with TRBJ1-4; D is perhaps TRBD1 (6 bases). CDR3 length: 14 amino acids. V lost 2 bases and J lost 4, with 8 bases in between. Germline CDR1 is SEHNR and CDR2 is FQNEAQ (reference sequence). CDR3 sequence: CASSLRQDNEKLFF. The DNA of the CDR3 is TGTGCCAGCAGCTTACGACAGGATAATGAAAAACTGTTTTTT.

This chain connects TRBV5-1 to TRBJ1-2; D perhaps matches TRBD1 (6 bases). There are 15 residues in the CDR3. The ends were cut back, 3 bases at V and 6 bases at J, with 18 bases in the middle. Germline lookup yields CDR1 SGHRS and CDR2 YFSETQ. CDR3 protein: CASSSASGRGDGYTF. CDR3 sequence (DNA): TGCGCCAGCAGCTCGGCGTCGGGCAGGGGAGATGGCTACACCTTC.

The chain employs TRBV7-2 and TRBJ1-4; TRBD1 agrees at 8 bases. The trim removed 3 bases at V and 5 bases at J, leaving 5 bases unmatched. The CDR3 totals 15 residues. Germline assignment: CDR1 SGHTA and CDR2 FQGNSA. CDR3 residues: CASSLAGTGNEKLFF. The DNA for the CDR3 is TGTGCCAGCAGCTTGGCCGGGACAGGAAATGAAAAACTGTTTTTT.

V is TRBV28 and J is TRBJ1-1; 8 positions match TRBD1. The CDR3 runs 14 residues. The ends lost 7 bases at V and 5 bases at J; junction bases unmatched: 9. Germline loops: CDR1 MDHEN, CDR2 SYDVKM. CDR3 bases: TGTGCCAGCATTGGACAGGGCGGAGGTACTGAAGCTTTCTTT. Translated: CASIGQGGGTEAFF.

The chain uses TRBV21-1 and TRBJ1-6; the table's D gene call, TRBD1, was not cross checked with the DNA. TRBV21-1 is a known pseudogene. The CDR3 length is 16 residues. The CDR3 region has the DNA TGTGCCAGCAGCAAAGTCAGGGGGTTCTATAATTCACCCCTCCACTTT. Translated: CASSKVRGFYNSPLHF.

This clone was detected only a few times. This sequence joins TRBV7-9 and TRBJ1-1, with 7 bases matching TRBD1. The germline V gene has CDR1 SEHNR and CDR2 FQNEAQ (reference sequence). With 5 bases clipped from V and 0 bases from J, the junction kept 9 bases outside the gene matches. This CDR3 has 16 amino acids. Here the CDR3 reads CASSPRPGTVNTEAFF. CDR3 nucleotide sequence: TGTGCCAGCAGCCCCCGTCCCGGGACAGTGAACACTGAAGCTTTCTTT. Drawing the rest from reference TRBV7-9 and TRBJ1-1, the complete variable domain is DTGVSQNPRHKITKRGQNVTFRCDPISEHNRLYWYRQTLGQGPEFLTYFQNEAQLEKSRLLSDRFSAERPKGSFSTLEIQRTEQGDSAMYLCASSPRPGTVNTEAFFGQGTRLTVV.

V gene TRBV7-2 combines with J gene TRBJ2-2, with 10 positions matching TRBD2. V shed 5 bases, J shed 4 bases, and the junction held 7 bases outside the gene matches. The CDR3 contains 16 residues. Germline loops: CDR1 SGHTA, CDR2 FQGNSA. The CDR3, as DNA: TGTGCCAGCAGCCCCCGCAGCGGGAGGGGCACCGGGGAGCTGTTTTTT. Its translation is CASSPRSGRGTGELFF.

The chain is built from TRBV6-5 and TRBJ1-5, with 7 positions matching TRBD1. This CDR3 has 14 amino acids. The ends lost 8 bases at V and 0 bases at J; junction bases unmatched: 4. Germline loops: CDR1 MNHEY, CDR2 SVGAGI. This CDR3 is CASHRGYSNQPQHF. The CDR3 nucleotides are TGTGCCAGCCACAGGGGATATAGCAATCAGCCCCAGCATTTT.

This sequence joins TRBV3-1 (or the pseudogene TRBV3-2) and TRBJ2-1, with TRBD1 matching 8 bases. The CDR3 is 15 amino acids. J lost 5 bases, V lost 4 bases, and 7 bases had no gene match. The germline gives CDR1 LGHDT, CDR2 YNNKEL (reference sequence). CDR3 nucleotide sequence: TGTGCCAGCAGCCCCGGACAGGGACCGCACAATGAGCAGTTCTTC. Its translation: CASSPGQGPHNEQFF.